Listed below are T cell receptor beta chains from one sample, sequenced in a study of blood T cell repertoires in COVID-19. Repertoires were generated with immunoSEQ multiplex PCR, while TCRdb's copy carries only in-frame clones and drops some. The sample shows over 120,000 clones, 65% to 90% of them seen only once. Sequencing input: peripheral blood. The source of these receptors is a man in his 60s with active or convalescent COVID-19. Both conserved end residues are trimmed from each CDR3. Each record gives: clone size, V gene, CDR3 protein. Expanded clones are given a class, and other clones once, few, many or no size at all.

>NA|TRBV5-1
ASSVGQGGTEAF
>NA|TRBV28
ASSTGQTRTGELF
>few|TRBV18
ASSPSLEMNTEAF
>NA|TRBV5-6
ASKTGGAGSPLH
>NA|TRBV27
ASSLWANQETQY
>NA|TRBV30
AWSQQGAWGYT
>NA|TRBV2
ASSVLVTGVKNSPLH
>NA|TRBV6-1
ASSDGATIY
>NA|TRBV11-2
ASSVGRHLNTEAF
>NA|TRBV7-8
ASSLVGADSPLH
>NA|TRBV11-2
ASSLDTDQETQY
>NA|TRBV19
ASSIQGASSGNTIY
>NA|TRBV25-1
ASSEGGRHYGYT
>NA|TRBV4-1
ASSQLDRGNYGYT
>NA|TRBV7-9
ASSSSAGGRTSGANVLT
>NA|TRBV6-4
ASPSGLAGGNEQF
>NA|TRBV7-2
ASTSSGQGGGQPQH
>NA|TRBV6-5
ASSQGLGYGYT
>NA|TRBV4-1
ASSRDRGYQETQY
>NA|TRBV30
AWIPDGNYGYT
>NA|TRBV7-2
ASSLIQGNQPQH
>NA|TRBV5-8
ASSPGGTGGYGYT
>NA|TRBV12-5
ASGFPDDNRIY
>once|TRBV5-1
ASSLAAQGVGNTIY
>NA|TRBV24-1
ATSALSGGRASNEQF
>NA|TRBV7-8
ASSLGRTGNGYT
>NA|TRBV11-2
ASSFTGIDQPQH
>NA|TRBV2
ASTVVSSGNTIY
>NA|TRBV24-1
ATSEGRQGRSYNEQF
>NA|TRBV19
ASSIELWGGQGDTQY
>once|TRBV29-1
SVRDSGGLSLAKNIQY
>NA|TRBV5-1
ASSFFSGGAPDTQY
>NA|TRBV21-1
ASSEGGGETQY
>NA|TRBV27
ASSWTGGHLDTQY
>NA|TRBV4-1
ASSQDFVGRQKAF
>NA|TRBV10-1
ASSSGLNSPLH
>NA|TRBV4-1
ASSQGWGGSGHGYT
>few|TRBV9
ASSVGGTQAGEKLF
>NA|TRBV6-4
ASSVEAGSGVGGELF
>NA|TRBV6-2/TRBV6-3
ASSSPPGLAGWAKNIQY
>NA|TRBV18
ASSLRTGRNNEQF
>NA|TRBV6-4
ASRPGQGATNEKLF
>NA|TRBV5-1
ASSPGGTGLEKLF